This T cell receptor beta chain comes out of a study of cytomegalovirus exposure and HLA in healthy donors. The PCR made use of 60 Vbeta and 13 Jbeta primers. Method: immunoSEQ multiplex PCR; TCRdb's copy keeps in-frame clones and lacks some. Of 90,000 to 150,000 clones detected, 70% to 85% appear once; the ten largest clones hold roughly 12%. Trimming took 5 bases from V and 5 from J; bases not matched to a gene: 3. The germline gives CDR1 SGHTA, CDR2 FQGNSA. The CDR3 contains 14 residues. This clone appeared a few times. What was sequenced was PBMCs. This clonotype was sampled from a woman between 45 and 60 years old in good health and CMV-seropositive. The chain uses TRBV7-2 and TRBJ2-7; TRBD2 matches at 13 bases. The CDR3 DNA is TGTGCCAGCAGCCCGGGACTAGCGGGAAACGAGCAGTACTTC. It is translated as CASSPGLAGNEQYF.